This T cell receptor beta chain was captured by sequencing in a study of blood T cell repertoires in COVID-19. Study overall: T cells, B-cell-depleted T cells, or PBMCs supplied cDNA or gDNA.

In the original processing: From reference gene primer amplification, estimates of nucleated cell counts were derived. Repertoires were generated with immunoSEQ multiplex PCR, while TCRdb's copy carries only in-frame clones and drops some. D and trimming were read from the DNA, whereas the V and J calls and clone size are those reported in that table. Seen here are over 110,000 clones, about 89% observed once, and the top ten hold 11%. Losses at the gene ends were 7 bases for V and 5 bases for J; bases not matched to a gene: 2. Germline CDR1 and CDR2: LNHNV and YYDKDF (reference sequence). CDR3 length: 13 amino acids. Participants' own reports of clinical history determined their cohort assignment. Two negative PCRs, clearance, or symptom resolution were required of recovered Cohort 3 donors.

This clonotype was sampled from a man in his fifties or sixties who had recovered from COVID-19. Sequenced material: PBMCs or T cells enriched from blood (not recorded which). V and J are TRBV15 and TRBJ2-2, with 9 bases lining up with TRBD2. CDR3 DNA: TGTGCCACCACCAGCGGGAGGACCGGGGAGCTGTTTTTT. It translates to CATTSGRTGELFF.